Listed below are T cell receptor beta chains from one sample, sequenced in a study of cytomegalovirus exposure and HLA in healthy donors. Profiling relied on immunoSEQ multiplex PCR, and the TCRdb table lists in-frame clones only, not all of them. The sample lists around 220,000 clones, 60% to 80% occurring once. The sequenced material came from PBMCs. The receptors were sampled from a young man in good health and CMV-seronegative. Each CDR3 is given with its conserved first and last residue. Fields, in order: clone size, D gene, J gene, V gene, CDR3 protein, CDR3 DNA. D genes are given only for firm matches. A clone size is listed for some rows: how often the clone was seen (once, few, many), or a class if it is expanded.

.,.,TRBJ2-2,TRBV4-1,CASSQFEPGQHTGELFF,TGCGCCAGCAGCCAATTCGAACCGGGACAACACACCGGGGAGCTGTTTTTT
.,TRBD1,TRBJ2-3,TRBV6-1,CASSERPGGFSDTQYF,TGTGCCAGCAGTGAACGGCCAGGGGGCTTTTCAGATACGCAGTATTTT
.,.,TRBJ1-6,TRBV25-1,CASSPSKPSVNSPLHF,TGTGCCAGCAGCCCTAGCAAGCCTTCCGTCAATTCACCCCTCCACTTT
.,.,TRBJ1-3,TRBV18,CASSPRTEGNTIYF,TGTGCCAGCTCACCCCGGACAGAAGGAAACACCATATATTTT
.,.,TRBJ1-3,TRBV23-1,CASRNRSSGNTIYF,TGCGCCAGCAGGAACAGGAGCTCTGGAAACACCATATATTTT
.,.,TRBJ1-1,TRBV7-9,CASSFGQGNTEAFF,TGTGCCAGCAGCTTTGGGCAGGGGAACACTGAAGCTTTCTTT
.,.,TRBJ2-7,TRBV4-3,CASSQAMYRRAYEQYF,TGCGCCAGCAGCCAGGCGATGTATAGGCGGGCCTACGAGCAGTACTTC
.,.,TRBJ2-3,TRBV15,CATSRGDSFTDTQYF,TGTGCCACCAGCAGAGGGGACTCGTTCACAGATACGCAGTATTTT
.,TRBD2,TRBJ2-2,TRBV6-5,CASGLAGVGGELFF,TGTGCCAGCGGGCTAGCGGGAGTCGGCGGGGAGCTGTTTTTT
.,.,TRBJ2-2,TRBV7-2,CASSRSSTGELFF,TGTGCCAGCAGCCGTTCTAGCACCGGGGAGCTGTTTTTT
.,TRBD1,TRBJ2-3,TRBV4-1,CASSQDLSGQGPLTDTQYF,TGCGCCAGCAGCCAAGATCTTTCGGGACAGGGGCCCCTCACAGATACGCAGTATTTT
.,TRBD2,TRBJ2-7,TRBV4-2,CASSHNGGGSSYEQYF,TGTGCCAGCAGCCACAATGGGGGAGGGTCCTCCTACGAGCAGTACTTC
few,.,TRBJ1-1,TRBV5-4,CASSPTGSEAFF,TGTGCCAGCAGCCCTACAGGGAGTGAAGCTTTCTTT
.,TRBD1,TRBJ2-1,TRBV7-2,CASSLMTGDSFF,TGTGCCAGCAGCTTAATGACAGGGGATTCGTTCTTC
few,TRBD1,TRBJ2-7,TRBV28,CASSLLPDRVGSAYEQYF,TGTGCCAGCAGTTTACTTCCCGACAGGGTAGGTAGCGCCTACGAGCAGTACTTC
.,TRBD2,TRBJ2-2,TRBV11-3,CASSLGTSGNTGELFF,TGTGCCAGCAGCTTAGGGACTAGCGGGAACACCGGGGAGCTGTTTTTT
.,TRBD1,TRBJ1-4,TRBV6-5,CASSWDSRNEKLFF,TGTGCCAGCAGTTGGGACAGTCGGAATGAAAAACTGTTTTTT
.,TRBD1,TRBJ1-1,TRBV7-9,CASRGTGDTEAFF,TGTGCCAGCAGGGGGACAGGGGACACTGAAGCTTTCTTT
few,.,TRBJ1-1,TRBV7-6,CASSSDRNLDRSDTEAFF,TGTGCCAGCAGCTCCGACAGAAACTTAGACCGTAGTGACACTGAAGCTTTCTTT
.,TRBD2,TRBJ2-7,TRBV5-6,CASSLDPGGTYEQYF,TGTGCCAGCAGCTTGGATCCGGGAGGCACCTACGAGCAGTACTTC
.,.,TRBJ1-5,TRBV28,CASQVASLSYQPQHF,TGTGCCAGCCAGGTTGCCTCGTTGTCCTATCAGCCCCAGCATTTT
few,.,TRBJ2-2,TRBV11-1,CASSLGSGSNTGELFF,TGTGCCAGCAGCTTAGGATCAGGGTCGAACACCGGGGAGCTGTTTTTT
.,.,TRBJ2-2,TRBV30,CAWSVGLNTGELFF,TGTGCCTGGAGTGTCGGACTGAACACCGGGGAGCTGTTTTTT
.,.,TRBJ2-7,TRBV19,CASSMGPRAEQYF,TGTGCCAGTAGTATGGGTCCCAGGGCCGAGCAGTACTTC
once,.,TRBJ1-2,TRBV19,CASSPITQSGGYGYTF,TGTGCCAGTAGTCCTATAACACAGAGCGGGGGCTATGGCTACACCTTC
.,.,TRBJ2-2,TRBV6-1,CASSEGVGVLSGTGELFF,TGTGCCAGCAGTGAAGGGGTAGGAGTCTTAAGCGGCACCGGGGAGCTGTTTTTT
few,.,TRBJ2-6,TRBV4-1,CASSQAGGSDANVLTF,TGCGCCAGCAGCCAAGCCGGCGGTTCTGACGCCAACGTCCTGACTTTC
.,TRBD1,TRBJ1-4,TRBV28,CASSSPRDRENEKLFF,TGTGCCAGCAGTTCACCTAGGGACAGGGAAAATGAAAAACTGTTTTTT
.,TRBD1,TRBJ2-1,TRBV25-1,CASSRPGTGPYNEQFF,TGTGCCAGCAGTAGACCCGGGACAGGGCCATACAATGAGCAGTTCTTC
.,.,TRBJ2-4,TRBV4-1,CASSSGVVENIQYF,TGCGCCAGCAGCTCAGGGGTAGTCGAGAACATTCAGTACTTC
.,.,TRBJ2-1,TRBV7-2,CASSSYEMAEAKFF,TGTGCCAGCAGCTCTTACGAGATGGCCGAGGCGAAGTTCTTC
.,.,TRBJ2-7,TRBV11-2,CASSRDVWEQYF,TGTGCCAGCAGCCGCGATGTCTGGGAGCAGTACTTC
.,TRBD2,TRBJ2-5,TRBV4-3,CASSQDSLSSGVTQYF,TGCGCCAGCAGCCAAGATTCCCTTTCTAGCGGTGTGACCCAGTACTTC
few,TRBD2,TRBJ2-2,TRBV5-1,CASSLAGLVNTGELFF,TGCGCCAGCAGCTTGGCCGGACTAGTAAACACCGGGGAGCTGTTTTTT